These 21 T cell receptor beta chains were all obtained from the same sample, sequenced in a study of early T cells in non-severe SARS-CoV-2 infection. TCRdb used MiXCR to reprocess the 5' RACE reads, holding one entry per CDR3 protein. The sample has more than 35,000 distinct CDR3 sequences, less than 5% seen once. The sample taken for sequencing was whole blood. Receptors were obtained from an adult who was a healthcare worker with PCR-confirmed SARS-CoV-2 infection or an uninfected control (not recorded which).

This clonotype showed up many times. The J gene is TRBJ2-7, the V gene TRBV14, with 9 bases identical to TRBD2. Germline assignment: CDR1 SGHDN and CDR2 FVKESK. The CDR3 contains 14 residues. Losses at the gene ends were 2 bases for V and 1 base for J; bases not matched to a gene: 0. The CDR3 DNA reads TGTGCCAGCAGCCAACTAGCGGGATCCTACGAGCAGTACTTC. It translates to CASSQLAGSYEQYF.

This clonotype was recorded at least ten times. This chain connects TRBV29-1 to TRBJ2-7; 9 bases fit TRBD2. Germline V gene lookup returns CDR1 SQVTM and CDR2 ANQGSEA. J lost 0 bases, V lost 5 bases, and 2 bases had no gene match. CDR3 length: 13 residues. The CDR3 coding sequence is TGCAGCGTTCGGACTAGCGCCTCCTACGAGCAGTACTTC. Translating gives CSVRTSASYEQYF.

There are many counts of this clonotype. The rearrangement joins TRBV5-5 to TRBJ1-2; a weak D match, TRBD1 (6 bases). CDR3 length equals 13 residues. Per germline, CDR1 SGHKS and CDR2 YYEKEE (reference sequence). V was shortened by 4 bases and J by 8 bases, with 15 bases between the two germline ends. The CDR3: CASSKTGSGGYTF. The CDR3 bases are TGTGCCAGCAGCAAGACAGGTTCGGGCGGCTACACCTTC.

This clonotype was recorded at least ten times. The CDR3 DNA sequence: TGTGCCAGCAGGACCGGGACTAGCGCACAAGAGACCCAGTACTTC. This translates into CASRTGTSAQETQYF. This chain links TRBV27 with TRBJ2-5; 10 nucleotides align to TRBD2. Germline V CDR1 and CDR2: MNHEY, SMNVEV (reference sequence). The trim removed 6 bases at V and 2 bases at J, leaving 6 bases unmatched. The CDR3 consists of 15 residues.

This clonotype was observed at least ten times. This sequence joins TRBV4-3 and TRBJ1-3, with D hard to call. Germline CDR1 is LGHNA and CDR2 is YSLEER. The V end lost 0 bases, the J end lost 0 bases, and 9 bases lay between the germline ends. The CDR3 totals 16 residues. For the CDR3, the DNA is TGCGCCAGCAGCCAAGATCTGCCCTCCTCTGGAAACACCATATATTTT. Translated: CASSQDLPSSGNTIYF.

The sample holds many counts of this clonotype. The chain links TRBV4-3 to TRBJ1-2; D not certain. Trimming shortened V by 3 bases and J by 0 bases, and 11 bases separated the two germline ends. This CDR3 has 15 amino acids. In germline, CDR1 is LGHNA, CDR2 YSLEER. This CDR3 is CASSHAPGTNYGYTF. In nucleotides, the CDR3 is TGCGCCAGCAGCCATGCCCCGGGGACTAACTATGGCTACACCTTC.

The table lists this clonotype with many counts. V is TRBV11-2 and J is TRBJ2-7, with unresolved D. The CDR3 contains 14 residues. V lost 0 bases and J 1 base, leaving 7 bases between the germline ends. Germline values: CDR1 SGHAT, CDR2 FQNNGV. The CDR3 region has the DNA TGTGCCAGCAGCTTAGAGCCAGCGTCCTACGAGCAGTACTTC. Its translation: CASSLEPASYEQYF.

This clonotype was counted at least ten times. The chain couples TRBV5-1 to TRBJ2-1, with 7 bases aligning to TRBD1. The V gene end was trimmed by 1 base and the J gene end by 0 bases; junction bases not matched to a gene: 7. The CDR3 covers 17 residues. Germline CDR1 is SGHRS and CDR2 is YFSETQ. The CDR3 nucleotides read TGCGCCAGCAGCTTGAAGGGGACAGATTCCTCCTACAATGAGCAGTTCTTC. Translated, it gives CASSLKGTDSSYNEQFF.

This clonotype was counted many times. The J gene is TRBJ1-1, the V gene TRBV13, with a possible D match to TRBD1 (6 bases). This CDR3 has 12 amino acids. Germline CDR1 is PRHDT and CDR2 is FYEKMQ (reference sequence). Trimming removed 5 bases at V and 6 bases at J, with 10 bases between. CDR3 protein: CASSPEGAEAFF. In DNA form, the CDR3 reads TGTGCCAGCAGCCCCGAGGGGGCTGAAGCTTTCTTT.

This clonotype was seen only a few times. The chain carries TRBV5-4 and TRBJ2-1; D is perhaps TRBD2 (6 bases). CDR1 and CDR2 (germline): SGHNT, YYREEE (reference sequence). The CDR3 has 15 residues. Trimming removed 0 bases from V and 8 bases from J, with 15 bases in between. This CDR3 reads CASSLAPLAWYEQFF. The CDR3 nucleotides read TGTGCCAGCAGCTTGGCACCTCTAGCGTGGTATGAGCAGTTCTTC.

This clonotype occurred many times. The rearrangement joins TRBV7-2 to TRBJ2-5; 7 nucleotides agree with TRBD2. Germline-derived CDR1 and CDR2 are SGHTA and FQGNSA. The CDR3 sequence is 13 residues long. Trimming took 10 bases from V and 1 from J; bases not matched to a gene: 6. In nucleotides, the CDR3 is TGTGCCACCTCAGCGGGGCTCCAAGAGACCCAGTACTTC. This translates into CATSAGLQETQYF.

The CDR3 bases are TGTGCCAGCAGCTTCCTAGCTAGGACTAGCACAGATACGCAGTATTTT. It codes for CASSFLARTSTDTQYF. The gene calls are TRBV7-2 and TRBJ2-3, with D perhaps TRBD2 (5 bases). The CDR3 extends over 16 amino acids. Germline CDR1 reads SGHTA; CDR2 reads FQGNSA. Trimming stripped 3 bases from V and 0 bases from J, with 13 bases between.

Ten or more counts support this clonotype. DNA of the CDR3: TGTGCCAGCAGCACTCAGGGGGCGAGTCAGCCCCAGCATTTT. This translates into CASSTQGASQPQHF. The chain couples TRBV5-5 to TRBJ1-5, with 8 bases identical to TRBD1. Germline CDR1 is SGHKS and CDR2 is YYEKEE (reference sequence). The V segment lost 4 bases and the J segment 6 bases; nucleotides outside the gene matches: 6. This CDR3 comprises 14 residues.

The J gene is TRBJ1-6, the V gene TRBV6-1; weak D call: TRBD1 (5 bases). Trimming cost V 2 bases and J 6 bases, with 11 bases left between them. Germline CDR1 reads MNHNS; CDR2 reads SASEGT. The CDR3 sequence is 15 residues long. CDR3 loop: CASSERTGLNSPLHF. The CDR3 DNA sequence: TGTGCCAGCAGTGAACGTACGGGGCTTAATTCACCCCTCCACTTT.

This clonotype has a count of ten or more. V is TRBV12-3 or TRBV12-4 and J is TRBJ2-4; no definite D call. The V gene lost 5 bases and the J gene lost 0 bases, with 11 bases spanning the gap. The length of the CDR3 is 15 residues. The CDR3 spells CASSIPRIAKNIQYF. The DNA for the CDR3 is TGTGCCAGCAGTATCCCCAGGATAGCCAAAAACATTCAGTACTTC.

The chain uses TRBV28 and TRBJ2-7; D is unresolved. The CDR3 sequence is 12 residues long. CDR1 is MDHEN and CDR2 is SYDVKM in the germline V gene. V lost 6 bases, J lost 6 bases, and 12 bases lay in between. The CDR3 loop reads CASSAVHLEQYF. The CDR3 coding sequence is TGTGCCAGCAGCGCAGTGCATCTCGAGCAGTACTTC.

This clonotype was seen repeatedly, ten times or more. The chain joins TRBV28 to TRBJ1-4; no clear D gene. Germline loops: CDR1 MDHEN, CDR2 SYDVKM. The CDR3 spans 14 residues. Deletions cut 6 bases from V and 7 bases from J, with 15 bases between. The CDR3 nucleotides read TGTGCCAGCAGACGGACGGCCTCCAGTGAAAAACTGTTTTTT. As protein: CASRRTASSEKLFF.

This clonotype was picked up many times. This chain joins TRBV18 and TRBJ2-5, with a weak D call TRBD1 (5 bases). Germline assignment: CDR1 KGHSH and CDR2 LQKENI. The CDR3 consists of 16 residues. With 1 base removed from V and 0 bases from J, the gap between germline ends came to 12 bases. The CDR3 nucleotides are TGTGCCAGCTCACCACAGCAGGGAAAGTACCAAGAGACCCAGTACTTC. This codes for CASSPQQGKYQETQYF.

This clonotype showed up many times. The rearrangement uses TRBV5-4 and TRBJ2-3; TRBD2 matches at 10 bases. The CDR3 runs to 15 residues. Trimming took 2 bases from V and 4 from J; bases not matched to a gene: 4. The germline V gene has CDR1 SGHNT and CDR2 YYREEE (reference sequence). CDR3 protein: CASSFSGGPADTQYF. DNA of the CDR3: TGTGCCAGCAGCTTTAGCGGGGGGCCCGCAGATACGCAGTATTTT.

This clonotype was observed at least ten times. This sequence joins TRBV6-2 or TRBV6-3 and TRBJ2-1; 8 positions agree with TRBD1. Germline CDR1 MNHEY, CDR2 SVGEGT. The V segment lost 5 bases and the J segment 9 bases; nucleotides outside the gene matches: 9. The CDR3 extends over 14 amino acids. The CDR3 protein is CASSLRTGTGEQFF. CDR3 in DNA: TGTGCCAGCAGTCTAAGGACAGGGACGGGTGAGCAGTTCTTC.

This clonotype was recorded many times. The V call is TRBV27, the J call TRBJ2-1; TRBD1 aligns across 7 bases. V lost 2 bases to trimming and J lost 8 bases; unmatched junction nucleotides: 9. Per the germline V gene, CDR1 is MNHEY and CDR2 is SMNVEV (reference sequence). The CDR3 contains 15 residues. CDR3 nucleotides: TGTGCCAGCAGTTTAGAGAACAGGGGTACGGATGAGCAGTTCTTC. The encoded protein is CASSLENRGTDEQFF.